Listed below are T cell receptor beta chains from one sample, sequenced in a study of blood T cell repertoires in COVID-19. Profiled with immunoSEQ multiplex PCR; TCRdb holds only in-frame clones, not every one. Here the sample spans 280,000 or so clones, about nine tenths being singletons. The sequenced sample consisted of peripheral blood. The receptors come from a woman between 55 and 75 years old with acute or convalescent COVID-19. The conserved cysteine and the conserved F or W are not part of the CDR3 here.

J gene	V gene	CDR3 protein
TRBJ2-5	TRBV28	ASRGRDRETQY
TRBJ1-1	TRBV27	ASRGRGRTEAF
TRBJ2-5	TRBV30	AWSPTQGGETQY
TRBJ2-5	TRBV5-8	ASSLGQAPSGGETQY
TRBJ2-1	TRBV7-3	ASSWGLAGANEQF
TRBJ2-7	TRBV9	ASSATGTGVGEQY
TRBJ1-5	TRBV5-6	ASSSGRDYSNQPQH
TRBJ2-3	TRBV3-1/TRBV3-2	ASTLRRGATDTQY
TRBJ1-2	TRBV4-2	ASSPPDYGYT
TRBJ1-3	TRBV5-1	ASSSRAGSGNTIY
TRBJ2-1	TRBV6-5	ASSYRGGHNEQF
TRBJ2-3	TRBV28	ASSLLSSGSTDTQY
TRBJ2-7	TRBV6-5	ASSYPGADEQY
TRBJ1-1	TRBV11-2	ASSPHTGGTAEAF
TRBJ1-3	TRBV15	ATSRVQVGNTIY
TRBJ1-1	TRBV29-1	SVGIGQDDGEAF
TRBJ2-1	TRBV7-9	ASSFAKDRSSYNEQF
TRBJ2-7	TRBV28	ATQGAVYEQY
TRBJ2-2	TRBV10-3	AIRPIQGHGELF
TRBJ2-4	TRBV28	ASRGGAIGIQY
TRBJ2-5	TRBV7-9	ASSFEIAAETQY
TRBJ2-7	TRBV4-1	ASSQASGTPTYEQY
TRBJ1-4	TRBV7-9	ASSRQGGVGEKLF
TRBJ1-2	TRBV5-1	ASRQGANYGYT
TRBJ2-1	TRBV19	ASSWGGGWRNEQF
TRBJ1-2	TRBV6-4	ASSDSGQPNYGYT
TRBJ1-1	TRBV10-3	AISEAVLVDTEAF
TRBJ1-1	TRBV6-2/TRBV6-3	ASSLDRWEEAF
TRBJ1-2	TRBV2	ASSGGTGRMGGYGYT
TRBJ1-1	TRBV5-4	ASSLGTTEAF
TRBJ1-2	TRBV28	ASSPTPRSGYT
TRBJ2-1	TRBV28	ASSYSTSHNEQF
TRBJ1-6	TRBV5-1	ASSLQGANNSPLH
TRBJ1-1	TRBV3-1/TRBV3-2	ASSMAVNTEAF
TRBJ1-2	TRBV5-4	ASSRSGMAGYT
TRBJ1-1	TRBV5-1	ASSWSRGTGAEAF
TRBJ2-2	TRBV18	ASSPTQVSTGELF
TRBJ2-3	TRBV5-1	ASSFRQTSTDTQY
TRBJ1-5	TRBV28	ASSPPDRFQPQH
TRBJ1-1	TRBV9	ASSREMNTEAF
TRBJ1-2	TRBV6-2/TRBV6-3	ASSLDRIYGYT
TRBJ1-3	TRBV6-9	AIRFLDSLSGNTIY
TRBJ1-5	TRBV2	ASSGRGGAGQPQH
TRBJ2-1	TRBV4-1	ASSQRQVLPEQF
TRBJ2-1	TRBV4-1	ASSPTSGGWGEQF
TRBJ2-7	TRBV14	ASSNGGTSFDEQY
TRBJ1-2	TRBV27	ASSLWGTGDYGYT